This record covers a single T cell receptor (beta chain). It lacks a known antigen. The sample is drawn from a study of monozygotic twins with inflammatory bowel disease (dated by TCRdb to the late 2010s). At the level of the whole study: A total of some 30 monozygotic twin pairs were included in the full study, comprising nine German pairs (four IBD-concordant, five IBD-discordant) and 19 IBD-discordant Danish pairs. Each individual had, on average, about 151 000 unique TCRalpha sequences and 181 000 unique TCRbeta sequences available for analysis. The search for disease-associated traits relied mainly on comparing IBD patients with their genetically identical healthy co-twins within discordant pairs. Study-wide conclusions, independent of this receptor: Repertoire similarity did not differ between concordant and discordant twins, which could be due to limited statistical power. A decrease in TCRbeta repertoire diversity, as measured by inverse Simpson index, was observed in IBD patients compared with their healthy co-twins. The results gave no support for a single strong signal or clonotype linked to IBD. IBD patients shared fewer clonotypes with other individuals than healthy twins did, most markedly in patients showing signs of disease activity. Distinction between different T cell subtypes could not be achieved in the analysis. Background noise and inter-individual variability may have been introduced into the repertoires by the differing immunosuppressive treatments among patients.

Library creation used 5' RACE. Each TCR library was prepared from around 3,400 ng of total RNA. cDNA was synthesized with SMARTScribe reverse transcriptase in eight separate reactions per sample. Unique molecular identifiers containing a 6-nucleotide sample barcode were introduced through template switching during cDNA synthesis. Two nested PCRs of approximately 16 and 10 cycles amplified the TCRalpha and TCRbeta cDNA, and bead purification followed each PCR. Before amplification, the cDNA was treated with uracil DNA-glycosylase and purified using the QIAquick PCR purification kit. In the second PCR, Illumina TruSeq-compatible adapters and sample-specific barcodes were added. Library quality and concentration were checked on TapeStation and Qubit, and libraries were pooled at 4.5 to 5.5 ng each. The pooled libraries were sequenced with 2 x 100 bp reads and custom sequencing primers on an Illumina HiSeq2500 single-index Rapid Run. From the authors' description of their analysis: MiGEC version 1.2.6 was used for UMI-based consensus assembly, which corrected PCR and sequencing errors. MiXCR version 2.1.1 was used for V(D)J alignment, clonotype assembly and CDR3 extraction. Gene usage, clonotype sharing and MAIT/NKT TCR abundance were normalised by analysing the top 1000, 10 000 and 20 000 clonotypes per sample. Diversity was computed as the inverse Simpson index with the vegan R package after downsampling to 27 000 UMIs. Paired Mann-Whitney U tests were applied to discordant twin pairs, with Benjamini-Hochberg correction for multiple testing. TCRdb reprocessed the sequencing reads and holds a single record per CDR3 protein sequence, with no DNA. TCRdb's processing, not the authors' own work, is the source of the V and J calls. This sample's listing comprises 200,000 to 250,000 distinct CDR3 sequences. Of the sample, roughly 8% falls within the top ten clones.

From each donor, a roughly 2.5 ml peripheral blood sample was collected into PAXgene tubes and stored at -80 degrees C. Without T cell sorting, total RNA was isolated from whole blood using the PAXgene blood miRNA kit on an automated QIAcube. Peripheral blood from monozygotic twin pairs who were concordant or discordant for inflammatory bowel disease underwent deep TCRalpha and TCRbeta repertoire profiling using unique molecular barcoding. Smoking habits were recorded for all twin pairs, and each individual was classified as a current, former or never smoker. The sequenced sample consisted of blood. This TCR was sampled from a human donor with ulcerative colitis or Crohn's disease, or a healthy co-twin of an affected twin (not recorded which).

The CDR3 reads as follows: CASSYRKLAGTYQETQYF. The sequence joins TRBV6-5 to TRBJ2-5; TCRdb calls TRBD2, which cannot be checked without DNA. The germline V gene yields MNHEY for CDR1 and SVGAGI for CDR2. Reading from cysteine to phenylalanine, the CDR3 counts 18 amino acids. Only the protein is on record.